This T cell receptor (beta chain) was profiled in a study of neurological immune-mediated disorders. Study-wide points: None of the CDR3 amino acid sequences found in expanded clones was shared across subjects. This suggests that the TCR-beta repertoires were private in all groups.

This clonotype was counted many times. The target antigen is unknown. Losses at the gene ends were 2 bases for V and 7 bases for J; bases not matched to a gene: 11. The CDR3 runs to 17 residues. Germline CDR1 and CDR2: SEHNR and FQNEAQ (reference sequence). TCRdb reanalysed the 5' RACE reads using MiXCR and keeps one entry per CDR3 protein. Of under 40,000 distinct CDR3 sequences in the sample, 6% to 8.5% were seen once. The chain is built from TRBV7-9 and TRBJ2-1; 10 bases fit TRBD1. This clonotype originated in a woman in her 40s in good health. Sequences were obtained from PBMCs. The CDR3 sequence is CASSLLRDRGFRNEQFF. The CDR3 coding sequence is TGTGCCAGCAGCTTATTGAGGGACAGGGGTTTCCGTAATGAGCAGTTCTTC. Full variable domain (rest looked up from reference TRBV7-9 and TRBJ2-1): DTGVSQNPRHKITKRGQNVTFRCDPISEHNRLYWYRQTLGQGPEFLTYFQNEAQLEKSRLLSDRFSAERPKGSFSTLEIQRTEQGDSAMYLCASSLLRDRGFRNEQFFGPGTRLTVL.